The rows below give T cell receptor beta chains drawn from one sample of a study of blood T cell repertoires in COVID-19. Profiling relied on immunoSEQ multiplex PCR, and the TCRdb table lists in-frame clones only, not all of them. Of 300,000 to 400,000 clones in the sample, approximately 87% were seen once. Specimen: peripheral blood. The receptors shown here come from a woman aged 45 to 65 with COVID-19, enrolled during active disease. Each CDR3 is given with its conserved first and last residue. The D gene is left open where the match is weak. Rows may omit the clone size; those that give it use once, few, many or a size class.

CDR3 | DNA | J | V | D | size
CSARLAGEETQYF | TGCAGCGCTAGACTAGCGGGAGAAGAGACCCAGTACTTC | TRBJ2-5 | TRBV29-1 | TRBD2 | .
CASSYRDRGTSYEQYF | TGTGCCAGCAGTTACCGGGACAGGGGAACATCCTACGAGCAGTACTTC | TRBJ2-7 | TRBV6-5 | TRBD1 | .
CASSLGGLAGRRTGELFF | TGTGCCAGCAGCTTAGGTGGTTTAGCGGGACGGAGGACCGGGGAGCTGTTTTTT | TRBJ2-2 | TRBV7-9 | TRBD2 | .
CASSPLIAGVGNIQYF | TGTGCCAGCTCACCTCTGATAGCGGGAGTCGGAAACATTCAGTACTTC | TRBJ2-4 | TRBV18 | TRBD2 | .
CASSPGTGAYEQYF | TGTGCCAGCAGCCCCGGGACAGGGGCCTACGAGCAGTACTTC | TRBJ2-7 | TRBV7-9 | TRBD1 | .
CASSPAVAGGGYEQYF | TGTGCCAGCAGCCCGGCCGTAGCGGGAGGAGGCTACGAGCAGTACTTC | TRBJ2-7 | TRBV4-2 | TRBD2 | .
CASSWGQSSNEAFF | TGTGCCAGCTCATGGGGACAGTCGAGTAATGAAGCTTTCTTT | TRBJ1-1 | TRBV18 | TRBD1 | .
CARSRGNTEAFF | TGTGCCCGCAGTCGGGGGAACACTGAAGCTTTCTTT | TRBJ1-1 | TRBV30 | . | .
CASSLESHSDTQYF | TGTGCCAGCAGCTTGGAGTCCCACAGCGATACGCAGTATTTT | TRBJ2-3 | TRBV5-5 | . | once
CASKGTGAYEQYF | TGTGCCAGTAAGGGGACAGGGGCCTACGAGCAGTACTTC | TRBJ2-7 | TRBV19 | TRBD1 | few
CASSIVWADRAKSYEQYF | TGTGCCAGTAGTATTGTATGGGCGGACAGGGCCAAATCCTACGAGCAGTACTTC | TRBJ2-7 | TRBV19 | TRBD1 | .
CASSRDRRNYGYTF | TGCGCCAGCAGTCGGGACAGAAGAAACTATGGCTACACCTTC | TRBJ1-2 | TRBV5-1 | TRBD1 | once
CASSKTGEDTGELFF | TGTGCCAGCAGCAAGACAGGGGAGGACACCGGGGAGCTGTTTTTT | TRBJ2-2 | TRBV21-1 | . | .
CAWREESEQYF | TGTGCCTGGAGGGAGGAGTCCGAGCAGTACTTC | TRBJ2-7 | TRBV30 | . | .
CASSLTGGSYNEQFF | TGTGCCAGCAGTTTGACAGGGGGCTCCTACAATGAGCAGTTCTTC | TRBJ2-1 | TRBV6-5 | TRBD1 | .
CASSLPVRSYNEQFF | TGTGCCAGTAGTCTTCCGGTGCGCTCCTACAATGAGCAGTTCTTC | TRBJ2-1 | TRBV19 | . | .
CATLLAGETQYF | TGTGCCACGCTACTGGCCGGGGAGACCCAGTACTTC | TRBJ2-5 | TRBV18 | . | .
CASSTRDRDYEQYF | TGTGCCAGCAGCACACGGGACAGGGACTACGAGCAGTACTTC | TRBJ2-7 | TRBV9 | TRBD1 | .
CASSLGQGSNYGYTF | TGTGCCAGCAGCTTAGGACAGGGATCTAACTATGGCTACACCTTC | TRBJ1-2 | TRBV7-6 | TRBD1 | .
CAWSPDRFLAFF | TGTGCCTGGAGTCCGGACAGGTTTTTGGCTTTCTTT | TRBJ1-1 | TRBV30 | TRBD1 | .
CASSWDSATDTQYF | TGTGCCAGTAGCTGGGACTCCGCCACAGATACGCAGTATTTT | TRBJ2-3 | TRBV19 | . | .
CASSLIGDSKAFF | TGTGCCAGCAGCCTAATAGGGGACAGCAAAGCTTTCTTT | TRBJ1-1 | TRBV7-9 | TRBD1 | once
CASSWGGTNTEAFF | TGTGCCAGCAGCTGGGGGGGGACTAACACTGAAGCTTTCTTT | TRBJ1-1 | TRBV7-8 | . | .
CASSTATSGDTQYF | TGCGCCAGCAGTACGGCGACTAGCGGAGATACGCAGTATTTT | TRBJ2-3 | TRBV5-1 | TRBD2 | .
CASSLEGRPPGNEQFF | TGCGCCAGCAGCTTGGAGGGGAGGCCCCCCGGCAATGAGCAGTTCTTC | TRBJ2-1 | TRBV5-1 | . | .
CASSPGGIGVEQYF | TGTGCCAGCAGTCCGGGCGGGATAGGTGTTGAGCAGTACTTC | TRBJ2-7 | TRBV6-5 | . | .
CASKAQQGQVHEQYF | TGTGCCAGCAAGGCCCAGCAGGGTCAGGTCCACGAGCAGTACTTC | TRBJ2-7 | TRBV2 | . | few
CASSEIEGGNTEAFF | TGTGCCAGCAGTGAAATAGAAGGGGGGAACACTGAAGCTTTCTTT | TRBJ1-1 | TRBV25-1 | . | .
CASSLTGDQGYTF | TGCGCCAGCAGCTTGACAGGGGATCAGGGCTACACCTTC | TRBJ1-2 | TRBV5-1 | TRBD1 | few
CASSFGKWYEQYF | TGTGCCAGCAGTTTTGGCAAGTGGTACGAGCAGTACTTC | TRBJ2-7 | TRBV27 | . | .
CASSPDRTGNSYEQYF | TGTGCCAGCAGCCCAGACCGGACAGGGAACTCCTACGAGCAGTACTTC | TRBJ2-7 | TRBV7-9 | TRBD1 | .
CASSYLGQLNSPLHF | TGTGCCAGCAGTTACTTGGGACAGCTAAATTCACCCCTCCACTTT | TRBJ1-6 | TRBV6-5 | TRBD1 | .
CASSTMGGNYNEQFF | TGTGCCAGCAGCACCATGGGGGGAAACTACAATGAGCAGTTCTTC | TRBJ2-1 | TRBV9 | . | .
CASSTRTGANTEAFF | TGTGCCAGCAGCACCCGGACAGGGGCGAACACTGAAGCTTTCTTT | TRBJ1-1 | TRBV14 | TRBD1 | .
CASSLGTVQSNTEAFF | TGTGCCAGCAGCCTAGGGACAGTTCAATCGAACACTGAAGCTTTCTTT | TRBJ1-1 | TRBV7-3 | TRBD1 | .
CASSPLQHTEAFF | TGTGCCAGCTCACCACTACAGCACACTGAAGCTTTCTTT | TRBJ1-1 | TRBV18 | . | .
CASSFYRGIQNRNTEAFF | TGTGCCAGCAGCTTCTACAGGGGGATCCAAAATCGGAACACTGAAGCTTTCTTT | TRBJ1-1 | TRBV11-2 | TRBD1 | .
CASSAGQGAYEQYF | TGTGCCAGCTCAGCGGGACAGGGGGCTTACGAGCAGTACTTC | TRBJ2-7 | TRBV18 | TRBD1 | few
CASSQFGTSGRGGETQYF | TGTGCCAGTAGTCAATTTGGGACTAGCGGGAGGGGAGGAGAGACCCAGTACTTC | TRBJ2-5 | TRBV19 | TRBD2 | .